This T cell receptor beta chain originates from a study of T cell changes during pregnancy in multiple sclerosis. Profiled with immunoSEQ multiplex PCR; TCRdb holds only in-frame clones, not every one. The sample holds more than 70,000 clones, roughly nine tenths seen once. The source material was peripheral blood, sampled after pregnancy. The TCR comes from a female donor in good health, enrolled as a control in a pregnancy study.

This CDR3 is CASSLPNRNSPLHF. The CDR3 DNA is TGTGCCAGCAGCCTCCCGAACAGAAATTCACCCCTCCACTTT. The V and J genes are TRBV7-9 and TRBJ1-6; D call uncertain. CDR3 size: 14 residues. Germline assignment: CDR1 SEHNR and CDR2 FQNEAQ (reference sequence). Trimming removed 5 bases from V and 7 bases from J, with 12 bases in between.